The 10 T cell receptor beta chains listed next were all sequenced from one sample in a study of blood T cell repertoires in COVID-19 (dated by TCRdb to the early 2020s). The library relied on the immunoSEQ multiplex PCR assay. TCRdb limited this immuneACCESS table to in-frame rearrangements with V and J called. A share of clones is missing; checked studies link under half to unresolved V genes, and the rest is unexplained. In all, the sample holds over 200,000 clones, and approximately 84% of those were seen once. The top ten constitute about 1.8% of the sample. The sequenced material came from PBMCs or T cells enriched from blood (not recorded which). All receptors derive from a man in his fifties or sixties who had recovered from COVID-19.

CDR3 loop: CASSLEGASNQPQHF. The CDR3 region has the DNA TGTGCCAGCAGTTTAGAGGGGGCGAGCAATCAGCCCCAGCATTTT. The chain combines TRBV27 with TRBJ1-5; TRBD1 matches 7 bases. From germline, CDR1 is MNHEY and CDR2 SMNVEV (reference sequence). V gave up 2 bases and J gave up 1 base; unmatched junction bases: 2. This CDR3 contains 15 residues.

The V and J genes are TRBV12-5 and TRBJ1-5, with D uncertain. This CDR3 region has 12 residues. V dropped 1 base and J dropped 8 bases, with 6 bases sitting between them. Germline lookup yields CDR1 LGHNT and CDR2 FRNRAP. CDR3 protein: CASGLGEKPQHF. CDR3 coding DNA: TGTGCTAGTGGTTTGGGGGAGAAGCCCCAGCATTTT.

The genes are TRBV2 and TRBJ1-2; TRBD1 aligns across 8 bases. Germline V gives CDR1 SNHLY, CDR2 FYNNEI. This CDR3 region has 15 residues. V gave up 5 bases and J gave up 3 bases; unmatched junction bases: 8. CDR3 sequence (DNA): TGTGCCAGCAGTCGGGACAGGCCTTTTGACTATGGCTACACCTTC. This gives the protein CASSRDRPFDYGYTF.

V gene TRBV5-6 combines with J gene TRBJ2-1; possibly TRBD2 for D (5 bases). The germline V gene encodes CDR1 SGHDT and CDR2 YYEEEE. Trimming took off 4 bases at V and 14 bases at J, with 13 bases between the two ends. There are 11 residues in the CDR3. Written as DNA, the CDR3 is TGTGCCAGCAGCACTAGTTCTAAGGAGTTCTTC. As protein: CASSTSSKEFF.

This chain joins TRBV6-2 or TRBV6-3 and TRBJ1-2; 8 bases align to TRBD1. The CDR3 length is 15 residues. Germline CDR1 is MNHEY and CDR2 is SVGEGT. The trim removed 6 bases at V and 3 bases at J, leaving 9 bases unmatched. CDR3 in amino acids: CASSYGTGYDYGYTF. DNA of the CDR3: TGTGCCAGCAGCTATGGGACAGGCTATGACTATGGCTACACCTTC.

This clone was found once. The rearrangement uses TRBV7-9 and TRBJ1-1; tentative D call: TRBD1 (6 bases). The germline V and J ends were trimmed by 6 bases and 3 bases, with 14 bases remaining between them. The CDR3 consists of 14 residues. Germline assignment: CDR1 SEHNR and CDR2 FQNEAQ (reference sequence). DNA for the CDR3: TGTGCCAGCAGTAGGGGGGGACTTTACACTGAAGCTTTCTTT. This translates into CASSRGGLYTEAFF.

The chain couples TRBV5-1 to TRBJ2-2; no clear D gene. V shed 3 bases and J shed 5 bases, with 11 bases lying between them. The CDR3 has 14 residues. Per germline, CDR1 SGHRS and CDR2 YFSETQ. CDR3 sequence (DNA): TGCGCCAGCAGCTCAGTGCCGGGTACCGGGGAGCTGTTTTTT. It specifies CASSSVPGTGELFF.

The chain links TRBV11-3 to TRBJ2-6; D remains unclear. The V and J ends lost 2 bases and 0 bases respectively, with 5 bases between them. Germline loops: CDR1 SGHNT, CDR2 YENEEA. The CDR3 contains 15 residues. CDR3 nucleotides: TGTGCCAGCAGCTTAATAGACTCTGGGGCCAACGTCCTGACTTTC. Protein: CASSLIDSGANVLTF. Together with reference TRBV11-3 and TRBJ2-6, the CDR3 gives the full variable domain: EAGVVQSPRYKIIEKKQPVAFWCNPISGHNTLYWYLQNLGQGPELLIRYENEEAVDDSQLPKDRFSAERLKGVDSTLKIQPAELGDSAVYLCASSLIDSGANVLTFGAGSRLTVL.

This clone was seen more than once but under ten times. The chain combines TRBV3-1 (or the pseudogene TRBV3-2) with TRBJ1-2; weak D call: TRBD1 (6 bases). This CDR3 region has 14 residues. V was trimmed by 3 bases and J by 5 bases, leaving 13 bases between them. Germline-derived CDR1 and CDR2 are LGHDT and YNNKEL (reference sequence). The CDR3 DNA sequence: TGTGCCAGCAGCCAGGGACACCTTGGATATGGCTACACCTTC. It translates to CASSQGHLGYGYTF.

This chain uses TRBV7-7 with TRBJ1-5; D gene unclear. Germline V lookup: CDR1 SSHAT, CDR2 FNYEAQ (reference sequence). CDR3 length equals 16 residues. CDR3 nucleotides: TGTGCTAGTAATGGCACTACGGGGTTGGGCAATCAGCCCCAGCATTTT. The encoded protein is CASNGTTGLGNQPQHF.